The 3 T cell receptor beta chains below come from one sample, sequenced in a study of CD8+ T cells in alopecia areata. Treatment defined: oral pan-JAK inhibitor, 5-10 mg twice daily. Following extraction, RNA underwent reverse transcription to cDNA, which served as the sequencing template. The data were produced by immunoSEQ multiplex PCR, yet TCRdb's version contains in-frame clones alone and is incomplete. Of under 200,000 clones in the sample, less than 70% were seen once. Sequenced here: CD4+ T cells sorted from blood, sampled at week 4, from a patient treated with tofacitinib. Receptor source: a human donor with alopecia areata.

CDR3 in DNA: TGCAGCGTTGCTGGCGCCACCAACACCGGGGAGCTGTTTTTT. Its protein product is CSVAGATNTGELFF. V usage is TRBV29-1 and J usage is TRBJ2-2; D gene ambiguous. The CDR3 is made up of 14 amino acids. With 4 bases removed from V and 2 bases from J, the gap between germline ends came to 11 bases. Germline V gene data show CDR1 as SQVTM and CDR2 as ANQGSEA.

The chain employs TRBV5-1 and TRBJ2-1; 13 bases map to TRBD2. The CDR3 contains 18 residues. CDR1 is SGHRS, CDR2 YFSETQ, per germline. Unmatched junction bases numbered 4, after V lost 0 bases and J lost 1 base. The CDR3, as DNA: TGCGCCAGCAGCTTGGAGCGGACTAGCGGGGGATCCTACAATGAGCAGTTCTTC. Translated: CASSLERTSGGSYNEQFF.

The V gene is TRBV29-1, the J gene TRBJ2-5; the match to TRBD1 covers 8 bases. The V gene end was trimmed by 7 bases and the J gene end by 5 bases; junction bases not matched to a gene: 9. This CDR3 has 13 amino acids. Germline V lookup: CDR1 SQVTM, CDR2 ANQGSEA. In DNA form, the CDR3 reads TGCAGCGCCAGGACAGGGTTGCGGGAGACCCAGTACTTC. Translating gives CSARTGLRETQYF.